This T cell receptor (beta chain) was sequenced during a study of spatial heterogeneity in lung cancer. On the study more broadly: The approximately 79 donors had untreated early-stage non-small cell lung cancer. General study findings and limits: Blood showed ubiquitous tumor TCRs more often at resection than at routine follow-up.

Sample time point: blood at routine non-recurrence follow-up after resection. The study sequenced unsorted whole RNA from tumor, nontumor lung or frozen PBMC. Single TCR cDNA molecules each had their own unique molecular identifier. TCRdb redid the calling of the 5' RACE reads with MiXCR, one entry per CDR3 protein. The sample has about 120,000 distinct CDR3 sequences, about 12% seen once. The V gene's germline CDR1 is LNHDA and CDR2 SQIVND (reference sequence). This CDR3 is 15 amino acids long. Trimming took 6 bases from V and 5 from J; bases not matched to a gene: 7. This clonotype was found many times. Its antigen is unidentified.

This receptor was identified in a male donor with early-stage non-small cell lung cancer. The sample here was PBMCs, taken at follow-up. The chain uses TRBV19 and TRBJ1-5; 10 bases match TRBD1. CDR3 nucleotide sequence: TGTGCCAGTAGGGGGTCGGGACAGGGGCATCAGCCCCAGCATTTT. Residues: CASRGSGQGHQPQHF.